The sequence of this T cell receptor (beta chain) was determined in a study of blood T cells in healthy people across ages. Study details: In model experiments, template switching was able to capture about one barcoded beta molecule for every two T cells that were present. Findings and limits, study-wide: Among T cells, TCR beta diversity per million cells dropped roughly linearly as age rose. Those diversity estimates obtained from one million T cells were thought to be underestimates.

Regarding this clonotype: What it binds is not known.

The use of a sample-barcoded 5' primer and a J-beta primer mix characterized a second PCR of roughly 7 to 11 cycles. TCRdb processed the 5' RACE reads anew with MiXCR; each CDR3 protein has one entry. The sample yields 800,000 to 950,000 distinct CDR3 sequences, approximately 49% seen once. CDR1 and CDR2 from the germline V gene are LGHNA and YSLEER. V was shortened by 0 bases and J by 2 bases, with 14 bases between the two germline ends. The CDR3 runs 17 residues. Sequencing was done on a sample of blood. The chain combines TRBV4-3 with TRBJ1-5; D remains ambiguous. The TCR originated in a man in his thirties or forties in good health. The CDR3: CASSQERLHNGNQPQHF. The CDR3 DNA sequence: TGCGCCAGCAGCCAAGAACGGCTCCACAATGGCAATCAGCCCCAGCATTTT.